Following are 14 T cell receptor beta chains from one sample sequenced in a study of shared clonotypes between healthy human individuals. Profiled with immunoSEQ multiplex PCR; TCRdb holds only in-frame clones, not every one. The sample yields around 500,000 clones, 65% to 85% seen once. Sequenced input: PBMCs. Receptor source: a woman aged 40 to 50 in good health. Some clones in this sample may be carry-over from other donors' samples.

The chain recombines TRBV4-2 with TRBJ1-1, with no clear D. The CDR3 contains 14 residues. Trimming pared 4 bases from V and 3 bases from J, leaving 12 bases between. The germline CDR1 and CDR2 sequences are LGHNA and YNFKEQ. The CDR3 DNA reads TGTGCCAGCAGCCGCGGGCTAGGAGACACTGAAGCTTTCTTT. Translation: CASSRGLGDTEAFF.

This clone appeared many times. V is TRBV7-7 and J is TRBJ2-5; no reliable D call. This CDR3 contains 14 residues. Germline V gene sequence: CDR1 SSHAT, CDR2 FNYEAQ (reference sequence). Trimming removed 0 bases from V and 6 bases from J, with 11 bases in between. The CDR3 bases are TGTGCCAGCAGCTTAGCTAATGACGGAAAGACCCAGTACTTC. It specifies CASSLANDGKTQYF. The full variable domain, in which reference TRBV7-7 and TRBJ2-5 provide the parts outside the CDR3, is GAGVSQSPRYKVTKRGQDVTLRCDPISSHATLYWYQQALGQGPEFLTYFNYEAQPDKSGLPSDRFSAERPEGSISTLTIQRTEQRDSAMYRCASSLANDGKTQYFGPGTRLLVL.

To note about this clone: One base separates it from a far larger clone, so it is likely a read error. This sample also contains other DNA sequences that code for the same CDR3. The chain couples TRBV30 to TRBJ1-6, with TRBD1 matching over 9 bases. The CDR3 spans 13 residues. Germline V gene sequence: CDR1 GTSNPN, CDR2 SVGIG (reference sequence). CDR3 DNA: TGTGCCTGGAGTGAGGACAGGGGTTCACCCCTTCACTTT. Its translation is CAWSEDRGSPLHF.

The chain combines TRBV29-1 with TRBJ1-1; tentative D call: TRBD1 (5 bases). CDR3 length: 15 residues. Germline assignment: CDR1 SQVTM and CDR2 ANQGSEA. Between the trimmed V and J ends, which lost 6 bases and 0 bases, there was a span of 17 bases. Here the CDR3 reads CSVRGGWGMNTEAFF. The CDR3 DNA follows: TGCAGCGTCCGGGGAGGTTGGGGCATGAACACTGAAGCTTTCTTT.

This chain joins TRBV7-3 and TRBJ2-3; 8 bases agree with TRBD1. This CDR3 contains 14 residues. The germline CDR1 and CDR2 sequences are SGHTA and FQGTGA. Trimming cost V 5 bases and J 2 bases; bases outside gene matches: 3. CDR3 sequence: CASSRTGTTDTQYF. The CDR3 DNA sequence: TGTGCCAGCAGCCGGACAGGGACCACAGATACGCAGTATTTT.

The chain uses TRBV6-5 and TRBJ1-4, with 9 bases that match TRBD1. This CDR3 contains 16 residues. V trimming: 2 bases; J trimming: 7 bases; junction bases outside the gene matches: 8. Germline values: CDR1 MNHEY, CDR2 SVGAGI. CDR3 sequence (DNA): TGTGCCAGCAGTTACGACCTACAGGGGGCTCGTGAAAAACTGTTTTTT. It specifies CASSYDLQGAREKLFF.

This chain uses TRBV7-9 with TRBJ2-2; D not certain. V was shortened by 6 bases and J by 0 bases, with 8 bases between the two germline ends. Germline V gives CDR1 SEHNR, CDR2 FQNEAQ (reference sequence). The CDR3 has 14 amino acids. Here the CDR3 DNA reads TGTGCCAGCAGTGGCAGAACGAACACCGGGGAGCTGTTTTTT. Its translation: CASSGRTNTGELFF. Using reference TRBV7-9 and TRBJ2-2 for the parts outside the CDR3, the full variable domain is DTGVSQNPRHKITKRGQNVTFRCDPISEHNRLYWYRQTLGQGPEFLTYFQNEAQLEKSRLLSDRFSAERPKGSFSTLEIQRTEQGDSAMYLCASSGRTNTGELFFGEGSRLTVL.

The rearrangement links TRBV27 to TRBJ2-7; D may correspond to TRBD1 or TRBD2 (5 bases each). Germline assignment: CDR1 MNHEY and CDR2 SMNVEV (reference sequence). This CDR3 comprises 13 residues. V was trimmed by 7 bases and J by 2 bases, leaving 12 bases between them. The CDR3 is CASNKMGAYEQYF. As DNA, the CDR3 is TGTGCCAGCAACAAAATGGGGGCCTACGAGCAGTACTTC.

The rearrangement joins TRBV28 to TRBJ1-5; no definite D call. This CDR3 spans 13 amino acids. CDR1 is MDHEN, CDR2 SYDVKM, per germline. V lost 6 bases and J 6 bases, leaving 12 bases between the germline ends. CDR3 bases: TGTGCCAGCAGAGACCGACCCAGTCAGCCCCAGCATTTT. As protein: CASRDRPSQPQHF.

The chain links TRBV10-3 to TRBJ1-2, with 11 bases that match TRBD1. Per germline, CDR1 ENHRY and CDR2 SYGVKD. V shed 6 bases and J 8 bases; nucleotides not matched to a gene: 5. This CDR3 comprises 13 residues. The CDR3 reads CAISPGQGEGYTF. CDR3 coding DNA: TGTGCCATCAGCCCGGGACAGGGGGAAGGCTACACCTTC.

As concerns this clone: A much larger clone is a single base away; this may be a read error. This sample includes further DNA sequences coding for the same CDR3. This chain links TRBV23-1 with TRBJ2-7, with 9 bases aligning to TRBD1. TRBV23-1 counts as an open reading frame of uncertain function. This CDR3 spans 14 amino acids. CDR3 residues: CASPRTGETYEQYF. The CDR3 nucleotides are TGCGCCAGTCCGAGGACAGGGGAGACCTACGAGCAGTATTTC.

The rearrangement links TRBV11-2 to TRBJ2-1; unclear D gene. The CDR3 has 15 amino acids. With 0 bases removed from V and 8 bases from J, the gap between germline ends came to 14 bases. In germline, CDR1 is SGHAT, CDR2 FQNNGV. This chain's CDR3 is CASSLEGSPRDEQFF. CDR3 coding DNA: TGTGCCAGCAGCTTAGAGGGATCCCCTCGCGATGAGCAGTTCTTC. Drawing the rest from reference TRBV11-2 and TRBJ2-1, the complete variable domain is EAGVAQSPRYKIIEKRQSVAFWCNPISGHATLYWYQQILGQGPKLLIQFQNNGVVDDSQLPKDRFSAERLKGVDSTLKIQPAKLEDSAVYLCASSLEGSPRDEQFFGPGTRLTVL.

V is TRBV30 and J is TRBJ2-6; tentatively, D is TRBD2 (5 bases). Trimming stripped 3 bases from V and 2 bases from J, with 8 bases between. The CDR3 has 14 amino acids. The germline gives CDR1 GTSNPN, CDR2 SVGIG (reference sequence). CDR3 sequence (DNA): TGTGCCTGGAGGGAAGCGGCTGGGGCCAACGTCCTGACTTTC. This sequence encodes CAWREAAGANVLTF.

This clone occurred a few times. This sequence is one base from a far larger clone and is likely a read error. The same CDR3 is also encoded by other DNA sequences in this sample. V is TRBV7-2 and J is TRBJ1-1, with 7 bases matching TRBD1. CDR1 and CDR2 (germline): SGHTA, FQGNSA. The CDR3 has 13 amino acids. The CDR3 DNA reads TGTGCCTGCAGGAGGGGGCTGAACACCGAAGCTTTCTTT. Translation: CACRRGLNTEAFF.